This TCR beta chain was sequenced in a study of T cells in Graves' hyperthyroidism and ophthalmopathy. Ophthalmopathy cases scored 3 or more on the Clinical Activity Score and 4 or more on NOSPECS grade, with duration below 3 months. Any patient presenting with uncontrolled infection, other autoimmune disease, pregnancy or lactation was left out. This clonotype was counted only a few times. Its antigen is not known. Amplified TCR beta CDR3 regions derived from RNA transcripts. HTBI primers were employed in a first-round RT-PCR of the TCR CDR3. TCRdb reprocessed the multiplex PCR reads via MiXCR and lists one record per CDR3 protein. The repertoire has 300,000 or so distinct CDR3 sequences, about a sixth of them found once; the top ten carry just over 55%. Study-level results: Most thyroid clonotypes expanded above 0.001 were also detected in blood. The authors' 13 V-J model separated ophthalmopathy from stable hyperthyroidism.

The J segment lost 2 bases and the V segment lost 0 bases, leaving 1 base of the junction unmatched. The CDR3 covers 14 residues. Germline V CDR1 and CDR2: SGHDT, YYEEEE. J is TRBJ1-1 and V is TRBV5-6, with 7 positions matching TRBD1. The sequencing sample was made of blood. The sequence was obtained from a woman in her fifties or sixties with Graves' ophthalmopathy. This CDR3 is CASSLGDSNTEAFF. In DNA form, the CDR3 reads TGTGCCAGCAGCTTGGGGGACAGTAACACTGAAGCTTTCTTT.